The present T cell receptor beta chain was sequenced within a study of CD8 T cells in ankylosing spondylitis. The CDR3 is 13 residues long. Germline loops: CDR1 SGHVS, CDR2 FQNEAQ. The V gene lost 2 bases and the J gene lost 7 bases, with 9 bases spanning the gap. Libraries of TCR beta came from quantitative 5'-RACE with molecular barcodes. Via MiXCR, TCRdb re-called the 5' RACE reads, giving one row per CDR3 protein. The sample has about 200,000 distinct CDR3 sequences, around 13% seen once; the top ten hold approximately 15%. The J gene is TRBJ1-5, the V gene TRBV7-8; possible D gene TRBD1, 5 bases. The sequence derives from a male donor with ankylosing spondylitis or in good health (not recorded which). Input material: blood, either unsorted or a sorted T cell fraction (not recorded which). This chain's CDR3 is CASSLWGSQPQHF. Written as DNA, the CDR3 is TGTGCCAGCAGCTTATGGGGGAGCCAGCCCCAGCATTTT.